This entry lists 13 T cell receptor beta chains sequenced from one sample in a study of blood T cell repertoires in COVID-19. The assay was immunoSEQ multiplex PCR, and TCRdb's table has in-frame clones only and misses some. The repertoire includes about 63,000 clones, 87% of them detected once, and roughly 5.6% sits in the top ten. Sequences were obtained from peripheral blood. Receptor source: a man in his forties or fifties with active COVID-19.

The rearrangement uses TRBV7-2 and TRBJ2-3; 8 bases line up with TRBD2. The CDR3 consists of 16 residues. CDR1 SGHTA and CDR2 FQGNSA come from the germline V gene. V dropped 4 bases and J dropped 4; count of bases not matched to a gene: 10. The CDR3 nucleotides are TGTGCCAGCAGCTCCCCCCCGGGGGGGGTCGCAGATACGCAGTATTTT. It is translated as CASSSPPGGVADTQYF.

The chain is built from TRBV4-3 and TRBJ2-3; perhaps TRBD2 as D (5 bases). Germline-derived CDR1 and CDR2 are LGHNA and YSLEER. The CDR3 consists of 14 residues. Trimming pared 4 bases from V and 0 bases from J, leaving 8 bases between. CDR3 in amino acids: CASSPQRSTDTQYF. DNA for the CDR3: TGCGCCAGCAGCCCGCAGCGGAGCACAGATACGCAGTATTTT.

The CDR3 coding sequence is TGTGCCAGTAGTATTGGCAGGGCAGAGACCCAGTACTTC. It encodes CASSIGRAETQYF. The chain carries TRBV19 and TRBJ2-5; D is possibly TRBD1 (5 bases). This CDR3 comprises 13 residues. The ends were cut back, 3 bases at V and 4 bases at J, with 9 bases in the middle. CDR1 is LNHDA, CDR2 SQIVND, per germline (reference sequence).

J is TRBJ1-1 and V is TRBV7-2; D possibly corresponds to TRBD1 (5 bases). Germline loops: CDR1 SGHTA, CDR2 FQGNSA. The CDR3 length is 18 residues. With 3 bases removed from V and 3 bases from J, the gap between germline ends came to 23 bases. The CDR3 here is CASSFARDSRNGHTEAFF. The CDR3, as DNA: TGTGCCAGCAGCTTTGCCCGGGACTCCCGCAATGGGCACACTGAAGCTTTCTTT.

The CDR3 DNA reads TGTGCCACCAGCAGACGACAGGGGGGTACTGAAGCTTTCTTT. Translation gives CATSRRQGGTEAFF. The rearrangement uses TRBV15 and TRBJ1-1, with 9 bases matching TRBD1. V lost 2 bases to trimming and J lost 5 bases; unmatched junction nucleotides: 3. Germline assignment: CDR1 LNHNV and CDR2 YYDKDF (reference sequence). The CDR3 contains 14 residues.

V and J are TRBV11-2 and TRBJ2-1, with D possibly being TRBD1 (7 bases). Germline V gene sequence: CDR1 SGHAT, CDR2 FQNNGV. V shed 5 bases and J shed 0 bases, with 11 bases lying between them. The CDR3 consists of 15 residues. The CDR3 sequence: CASSAGQHSYNEQFF. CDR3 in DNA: TGTGCCAGCAGCGCGGGACAGCACTCCTACAATGAGCAGTTCTTC.

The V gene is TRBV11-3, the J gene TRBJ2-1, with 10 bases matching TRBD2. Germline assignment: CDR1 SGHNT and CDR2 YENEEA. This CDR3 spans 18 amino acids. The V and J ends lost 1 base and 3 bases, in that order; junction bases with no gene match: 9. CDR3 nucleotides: TGTGCCAGCAGCTTAGGGTCTAGGAGGACTAGCGGCTACAATGAGCAGTTCTTC. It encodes CASSLGSRRTSGYNEQFF.

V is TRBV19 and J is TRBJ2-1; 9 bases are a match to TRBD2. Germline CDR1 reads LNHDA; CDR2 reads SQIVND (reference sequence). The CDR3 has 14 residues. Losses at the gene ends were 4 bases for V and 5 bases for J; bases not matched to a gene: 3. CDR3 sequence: CASSRTSANNEQFF. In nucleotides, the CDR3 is TGTGCCAGTAGTAGGACTAGCGCCAACAATGAGCAGTTCTTC.

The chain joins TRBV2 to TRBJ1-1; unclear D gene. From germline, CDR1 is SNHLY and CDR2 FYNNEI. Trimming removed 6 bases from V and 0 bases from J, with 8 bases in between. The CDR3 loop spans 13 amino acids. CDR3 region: CASSRELNTEAFF. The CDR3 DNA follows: TGTGCCAGCAGCCGGGAATTGAACACTGAAGCTTTCTTT.

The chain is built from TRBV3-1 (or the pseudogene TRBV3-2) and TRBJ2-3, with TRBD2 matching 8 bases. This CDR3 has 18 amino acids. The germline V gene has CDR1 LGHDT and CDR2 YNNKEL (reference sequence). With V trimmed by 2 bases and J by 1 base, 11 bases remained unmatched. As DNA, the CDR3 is TGTGCCAGCAGCCAACCCACCGGGCGGCGGGAGGGCACAGATACGCAGTATTTT. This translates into CASSQPTGRREGTDTQYF.

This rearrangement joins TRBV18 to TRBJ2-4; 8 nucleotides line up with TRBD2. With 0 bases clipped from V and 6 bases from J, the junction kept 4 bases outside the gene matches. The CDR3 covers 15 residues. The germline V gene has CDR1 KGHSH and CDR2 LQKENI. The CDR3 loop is CASSPPSTSGNIQYF. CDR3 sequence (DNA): TGTGCCAGCTCACCACCGAGCACTAGCGGAAACATTCAGTACTTC. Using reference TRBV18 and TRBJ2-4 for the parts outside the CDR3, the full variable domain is NAGVMQNPRHLVRRRGQEARLRCSPMKGHSHVYWYRQLPEEGLKFMVYLQKENIIDESGMPKERFSAEFPKEGPSILRIQQVVRGDSAAYFCASSPPSTSGNIQYFGAGTRLSVL.

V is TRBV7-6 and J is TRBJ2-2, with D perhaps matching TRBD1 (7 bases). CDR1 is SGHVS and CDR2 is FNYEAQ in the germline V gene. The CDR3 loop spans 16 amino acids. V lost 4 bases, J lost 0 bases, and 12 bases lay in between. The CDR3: CASSSGGLANTGELFF. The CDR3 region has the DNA TGTGCCAGCAGCTCAGGGGGGCTGGCGAACACCGGGGAGCTGTTTTTT.

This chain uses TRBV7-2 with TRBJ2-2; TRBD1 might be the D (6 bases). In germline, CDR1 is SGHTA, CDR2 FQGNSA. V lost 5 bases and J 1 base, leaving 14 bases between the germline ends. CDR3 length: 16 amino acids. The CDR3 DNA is TGTGCCAGCAGCCTGACAGGACCGCTGAACACCGGGGAGCTGTTTTTT. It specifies CASSLTGPLNTGELFF. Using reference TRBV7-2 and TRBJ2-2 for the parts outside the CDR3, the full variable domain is GAGVSQSPSNKVTEKGKDVELRCDPISGHTALYWYRQSLGQGLEFLIYFQGNSAPDKSGLPSDRFSAERTGGSVSTLTIQRTQQEDSAVYLCASSLTGPLNTGELFFGEGSRLTVL.